This T cell receptor beta chain emerged from a study of blood T cell repertoires in COVID-19. For the study at large: Whether acute or convalescent, the COVID-19 samples came from the United States, Italy and Spain. Sample material is recorded as cDNA or gDNA derived from T cells, B-cell-depleted T cells, or PBMCs.

Seattle patients were enrolled during active infection and followed longitudinally. Here immunoSEQ multiplex PCR was the method, and the copy in TCRdb shows in-frame clones only, minus some. The table has tens of thousands of clones, roughly nine tenths seen once. The J segment lost 5 bases and the V segment lost 6 bases, leaving 1 base of the junction unmatched. This CDR3 is built from 13 residues. Germline values: CDR1 MNHEY, CDR2 SVGAGI. This TCR was sampled from a man aged 40-49 years with COVID-19, enrolled during active disease. The sequencing sample was made of peripheral blood. The rearrangement joins TRBV6-5 to TRBJ2-1, with 10 bases identical to TRBD2. The CDR3 DNA is TGTGCCAGCAGCCTAGCGGGGGACAATGAGCAGTTCTTC. This translates into CASSLAGDNEQFF.